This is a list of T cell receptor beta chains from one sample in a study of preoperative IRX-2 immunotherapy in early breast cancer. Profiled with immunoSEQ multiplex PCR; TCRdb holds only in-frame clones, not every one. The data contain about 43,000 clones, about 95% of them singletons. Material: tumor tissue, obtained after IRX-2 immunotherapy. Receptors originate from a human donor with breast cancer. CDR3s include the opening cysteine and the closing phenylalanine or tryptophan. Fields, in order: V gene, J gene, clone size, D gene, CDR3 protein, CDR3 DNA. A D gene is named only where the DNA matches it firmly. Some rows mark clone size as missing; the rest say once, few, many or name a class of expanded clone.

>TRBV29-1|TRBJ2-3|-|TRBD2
CSVAGLAGGSDTQYF
TGCAGCGTTGCGGGACTAGCGGGAGGTTCAGATACGCAGTATTTT
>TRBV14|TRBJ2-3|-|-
CASSQRAGGWGDTQYF
TGTGCCAGCAGCCAAAGGGCCGGGGGCTGGGGAGATACGCAGTATTTT
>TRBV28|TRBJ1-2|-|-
CASSFQGSYGYTF
TGTGCCAGCAGTTTTCAGGGATCCTATGGCTACACCTTC
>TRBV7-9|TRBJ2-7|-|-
CASSLPPPGPYEQYF
TGTGCCAGCAGCCTCCCCCCTCCGGGGCCTTACGAGCAGTACTTC
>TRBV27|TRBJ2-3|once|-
CASGRGSGQYF
TGTGCCTCCGGCCGGGGTTCGGGTCAGTATTTT
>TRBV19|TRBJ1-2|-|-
CASTPGRIGYGYTF
TGTGCCAGTACCCCGGGGAGGATTGGCTATGGCTACACCTTC
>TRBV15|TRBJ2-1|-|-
CATKADDRVHEQFF
TGTGCCACGAAGGCCGACGACCGAGTCCATGAGCAGTTCTTC
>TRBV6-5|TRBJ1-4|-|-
CASSSRDKTNEKLFF
TGTGCCAGCAGTTCCCGGGACAAGACTAATGAAAAACTGTTTTTT
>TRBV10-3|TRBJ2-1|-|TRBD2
CAISEQPSGAVMRQFF
TGTGCCATCAGTGAGCAGCCTAGCGGGGCGGTAATGAGGCAGTTCTTC
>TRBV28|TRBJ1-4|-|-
CASSLPGGSHEKLFF
TGTGCCAGCAGTTTACCAGGCGGGAGCCATGAAAAACTGTTTTTT
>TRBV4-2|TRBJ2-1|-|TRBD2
CASSQETSGGYNEQFF
TGTGCCAGCAGCCAAGAGACTAGCGGGGGATACAATGAGCAGTTCTTC
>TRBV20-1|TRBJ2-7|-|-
CSASSGPEQYF
TGCAGTGCTAGCTCGGGACCGGAGCAGTACTTC
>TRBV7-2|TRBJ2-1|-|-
CASSIPAELYNEQFF
TGTGCCAGCAGTATTCCGGCGGAGTTATACAATGAGCAGTTCTTC
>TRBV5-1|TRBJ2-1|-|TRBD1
CASSSHRQGAWDEQFF
TGCGCCAGCAGCTCTCACCGACAGGGGGCCTGGGATGAGCAGTTCTTC
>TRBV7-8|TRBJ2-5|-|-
CASSLVWGRLQETQYF
TGTGCCAGCAGCTTAGTGTGGGGGAGGTTACAAGAGACCCAGTACTTC
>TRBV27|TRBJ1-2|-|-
CASSLGRLGSYTF
TGTGCCAGCAGTTTGGGACGTTTGGGCTCCTACACCTTC
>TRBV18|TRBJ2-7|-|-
CASSPSRGSYEQYF
TGTGCCAGCTCACCTTCGAGGGGCTCCTACGAGCAGTACTTC
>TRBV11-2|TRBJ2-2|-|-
CASSFSFSTGELFF
TGTGCCAGCAGCTTTTCTTTCAGCACCGGGGAGCTGTTTTTT
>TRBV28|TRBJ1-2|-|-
CASSFVIGDGYTF
TGTGCCAGCAGTTTTGTCATAGGGGATGGCTACACCTTC
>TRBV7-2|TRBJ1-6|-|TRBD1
CACSGTGVGGSPLHF
TGTGCCTGCTCTGGGACAGGCGTTGGGGGGTCACCCCTCCACTTT
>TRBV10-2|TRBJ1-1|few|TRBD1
CASSRTGEVAEAFF
TGCGCCAGCAGTCGGACAGGGGAGGTCGCTGAAGCTTTCTTT
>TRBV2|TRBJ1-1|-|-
CASSLARNTEAFF
TGTGCCAGCAGTCTGGCGAGGAACACTGAAGCTTTCTTT
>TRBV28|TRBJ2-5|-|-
CASSPIPLGETQYF
TGTGCCAGCAGTCCGATTCCGCTAGGGGAGACCCAGTACTTC
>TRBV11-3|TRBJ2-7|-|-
CASSPGGLDEQYF
TGTGCCAGCAGTCCGGGGGGCCTCGACGAGCAGTACTTC
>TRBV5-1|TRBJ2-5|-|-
CASSLTETQYF
TGCGCCAGCAGCTTGACAGAGACCCAGTACTTC
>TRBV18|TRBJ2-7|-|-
CASSPLPGQGAYEQYF
TGTGCCAGCTCACCTTTACCGGGACAAGGGGCCTACGAGCAGTACTTC
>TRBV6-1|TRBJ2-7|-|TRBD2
CASIKQVAGGGEQYF
TGTGCCAGCATTAAACAAGTAGCGGGGGGAGGAGAGCAGTACTTC
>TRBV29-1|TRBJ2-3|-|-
CSVGRITSTDTQYF
TGCAGCGTTGGGAGGATCACTAGCACAGATACGCAGTATTTT
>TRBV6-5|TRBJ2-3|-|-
CASTQISTDTQYF
TGTGCCAGCACCCAGATTAGCACAGATACGCAGTATTTT
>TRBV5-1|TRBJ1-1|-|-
CASSEGDRMNTEAFF
TGCGCCAGCAGCGAAGGGGATCGAATGAACACTGAAGCTTTCTTT
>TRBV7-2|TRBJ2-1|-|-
CASSLQGFSYNEQFF
TGTGCCAGCAGCTTGCAGGGGTTCTCCTACAATGAGCAGTTCTTC
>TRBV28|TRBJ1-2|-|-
CASSWRSYGYTF
TGTGCCAGCAGCTGGAGGAGCTATGGCTACACCTTC
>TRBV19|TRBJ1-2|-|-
CASRNTRDGNYGYTF
TGTGCCAGTAGGAATACCCGGGACGGTAACTATGGCTACACCTTC
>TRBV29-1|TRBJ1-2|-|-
CSVEASGDYGYTF
TGCAGCGTTGAAGCCTCAGGGGACTATGGCTACACCTTC
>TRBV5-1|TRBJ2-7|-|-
CASSLLRNEQYF
TGCGCCAGCAGCTTGTTGAGGAACGAGCAGTACTTC
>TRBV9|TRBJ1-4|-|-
CASSGLTNEKLFF
TGTGCCAGCAGCGGGCTCACTAATGAAAAACTGTTTTTT
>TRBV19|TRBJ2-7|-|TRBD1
CASSSRQGVVGEQYF
TGTGCCAGTAGCAGCCGTCAGGGGGTGGTGGGCGAGCAGTACTTC
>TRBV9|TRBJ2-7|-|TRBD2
CASSVAGVAGVYEQYF
TGTGCCAGCAGCGTAGCTGGGGTAGCGGGGGTATACGAGCAGTACTTC
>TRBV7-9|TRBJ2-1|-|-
CASSSRNPGPDKEQFF
TGTGCCAGCAGCTCCAGAAATCCAGGGCCCGACAAGGAGCAGTTCTTC
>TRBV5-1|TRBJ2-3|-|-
CASSLDGTDTQYF
TGCGCCAGCAGCTTGGACGGCACAGATACGCAGTATTTT
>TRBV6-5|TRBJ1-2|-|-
CASSSRLREGYTF
TGTGCCAGCAGTTCCCGGCTGAGGGAGGGCTACACCTTC
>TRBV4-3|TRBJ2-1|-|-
CASSQDGDNENEQFF
TGCGCCAGCAGCCAAGATGGGGACAATGAGAATGAGCAGTTCTTC
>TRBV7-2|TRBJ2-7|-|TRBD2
CASSPRRALAGWAYEQYF
TGTGCCAGCAGCCCTAGACGGGCACTAGCGGGGTGGGCCTACGAGCAGTACTTC
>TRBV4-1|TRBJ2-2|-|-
CASSQFHFTGRGELFF
TGCGCCAGCAGCCAATTTCATTTCACAGGGCGCGGGGAGCTGTTTTTT
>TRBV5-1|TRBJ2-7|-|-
CASSLGTVGEQYF
TGCGCCAGCAGCTTGGGGACTGTGGGCGAGCAGTACTTC
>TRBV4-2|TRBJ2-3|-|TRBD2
CASSLTRAGGNTDTQYF
TGTGCCAGCAGCTTGACCCGAGCGGGGGGAAACACAGATACGCAGTATTTT
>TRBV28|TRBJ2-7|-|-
CASSLNGYEQYF
TGTGCCAGCAGTTTAAACGGCTACGAGCAGTACTTC
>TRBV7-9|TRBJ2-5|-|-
CASSLARQAGTPETQYF
TGTGCCAGCAGCTTAGCCCGACAAGCCGGGACTCCAGAGACCCAGTACTTC
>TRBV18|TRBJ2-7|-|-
CASSPRNIAHYEQYF
TGTGCCAGCTCACCACGTAACATAGCTCACTACGAGCAGTACTTC
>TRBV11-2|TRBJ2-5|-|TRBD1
CASSLRDSRTQYF
TGTGCCAGCAGCCTCCGGGACAGTCGTACCCAGTACTTC
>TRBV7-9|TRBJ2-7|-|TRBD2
CASSPRRLAGPYEQYF
TGTGCCAGCAGCCCGCGAAGACTAGCGGGGCCCTACGAGCAGTACTTC
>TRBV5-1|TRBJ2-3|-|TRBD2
CASSLAGTSTTDTQYF
TGCGCCAGCAGCTTGGCCGGGACTAGCACGACAGATACGCAGTATTTT
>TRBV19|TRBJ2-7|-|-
CASSFPGESYEQYF
TGTGCCAGTAGCTTTCCGGGAGAGTCCTACGAGCAGTACTTC
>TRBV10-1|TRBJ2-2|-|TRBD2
CASRLGLAGTGELFF
TGCGCCAGCAGATTAGGACTAGCTGGCACCGGGGAGCTGTTTTTT